This is a list of T cell receptor beta chains from one sample in a study of T-cell reconstitution after alpha-beta-depleted transplantation in children. TCRdb reprocessed the PCR reads via MiXCR and lists one record per CDR3 protein. In the table there are approximately 240,000 distinct CDR3 sequences, around 9.9% of which are singletons. Here the sequenced sample was PBMCs, taken before TCRalphabeta/CD19-depleted stem cell transplant. These receptors came from a child in the first two years of life with acute myeloid leukemia, due to receive a stem cell transplant. Both conserved end residues are trimmed from each CDR3. Fields, in order: V gene, CDR3 length, J gene, D gene, CDR3 protein. A D gene is named only where the DNA matches it firmly.

v_gene: TRBV12-3/TRBV12-4; len: 15; j_gene: TRBJ2-5; d_gene: TRBD2; CDR3aa: ASSLFGVAGFQETQY
v_gene: TRBV20-1; len: 14; j_gene: TRBJ2-3; d_gene: TRBD2; CDR3aa: SALRRLAGELDTQY
v_gene: TRBV5-1; len: 11; j_gene: TRBJ1-2; d_gene: NA; CDR3aa: ASRKKGSDGYT
v_gene: TRBV6-5; len: 12; j_gene: TRBJ1-1; d_gene: TRBD1; CDR3aa: ASSSPGQGTEAF
v_gene: TRBV7-3; len: 11; j_gene: TRBJ2-2; d_gene: NA; CDR3aa: ASSSTDTGELF
v_gene: TRBV12-3/TRBV12-4; len: 12; j_gene: TRBJ2-5; d_gene: TRBD1; CDR3aa: ASTLGTGGETQY
v_gene: TRBV20-1; len: 16; j_gene: TRBJ1-6; d_gene: TRBD1; CDR3aa: SARDVTVRDSYNSPLH
v_gene: TRBV4-1; len: 13; j_gene: TRBJ2-3; d_gene: NA; CDR3aa: ASSPNRASTDTQY
v_gene: TRBV20-1; len: 12; j_gene: TRBJ1-5; d_gene: NA; CDR3aa: SAETPGYNQPQH
v_gene: TRBV4-1; len: 13; j_gene: TRBJ1-1; d_gene: NA; CDR3aa: ASSQDGFGNTEAF
v_gene: TRBV24-1; len: 10; j_gene: TRBJ2-2; d_gene: NA; CDR3aa: ATSDWGGELF
v_gene: TRBV28; len: 12; j_gene: TRBJ2-3; d_gene: TRBD2; CDR3aa: ASSPSGGPDTQY
v_gene: TRBV14; len: 11; j_gene: TRBJ1-2; d_gene: NA; CDR3aa: ASSLWAGDGYT
v_gene: TRBV20-1; len: 9; j_gene: TRBJ1-2; d_gene: NA; CDR3aa: SARLGTSET
v_gene: TRBV7-2; len: 12; j_gene: TRBJ2-2; d_gene: NA; CDR3aa: ASSSHTNTGELF
v_gene: TRBV27; len: 10; j_gene: TRBJ2-1; d_gene: NA; CDR3aa: ASSPSWGEQF
v_gene: TRBV7-9; len: 12; j_gene: TRBJ1-5; d_gene: NA; CDR3aa: ASSLDGGGQPQH
v_gene: TRBV5-1; len: 13; j_gene: TRBJ2-3; d_gene: NA; CDR3aa: ASSPGPGGPDTQY
v_gene: TRBV29-1; len: 12; j_gene: TRBJ1-4; d_gene: NA; CDR3aa: SVEWSEREEKLF
v_gene: TRBV12-3/TRBV12-4; len: 13; j_gene: TRBJ2-7; d_gene: TRBD1; CDR3aa: ASSLAPSGGGNEY
v_gene: TRBV7-2; len: 11; j_gene: TRBJ2-2; d_gene: NA; CDR3aa: ASSEQVTGELF
v_gene: TRBV30; len: 10; j_gene: TRBJ2-2; d_gene: NA; CDR3aa: AWSWATGELF
v_gene: TRBV5-1; len: 11; j_gene: TRBJ1-2; d_gene: NA; CDR3aa: ASALQDLYGYT
v_gene: TRBV20-1; len: 10; j_gene: TRBJ2-7; d_gene: NA; CDR3aa: SARDLHYEQY
v_gene: TRBV4-3; len: 13; j_gene: TRBJ2-2; d_gene: NA; CDR3aa: ASSQDPRGTGELF
v_gene: TRBV20-1; len: 12; j_gene: TRBJ1-2; d_gene: NA; CDR3aa: SADKGKANYGYT
v_gene: TRBV6-5; len: 11; j_gene: TRBJ1-5; d_gene: NA; CDR3aa: ASSYNSNQPQH
v_gene: TRBV5-1; len: 12; j_gene: TRBJ2-2; d_gene: NA; CDR3aa: ASSVRGDTGELF
v_gene: TRBV3-1; len: 12; j_gene: TRBJ1-5; d_gene: NA; CDR3aa: ASSQHSSNQPQH
v_gene: TRBV5-1; len: 13; j_gene: TRBJ2-1; d_gene: NA; CDR3aa: ASSLESWMDNEQF
v_gene: TRBV29-1; len: 12; j_gene: TRBJ1-1; d_gene: TRBD1; CDR3aa: SVVYGTGGTEAF
v_gene: TRBV27; len: 12; j_gene: TRBJ1-3; d_gene: NA; CDR3aa: ASSPRSEGNTIY
v_gene: TRBV7-9; len: 11; j_gene: TRBJ2-7; d_gene: NA; CDR3aa: ASSLSSLPSKY
v_gene: TRBV6-2/TRBV6-3; len: 13; j_gene: TRBJ2-3; d_gene: TRBD1; CDR3aa: ASSYGQTGADTQY
v_gene: TRBV12-3/TRBV12-4; len: 10; j_gene: TRBJ2-2; d_gene: NA; CDR3aa: ASSPLFGELF
v_gene: TRBV28; len: 12; j_gene: TRBJ2-7; d_gene: TRBD1; CDR3aa: ASTGQGEMYEQY
v_gene: TRBV5-1; len: 13; j_gene: TRBJ2-7; d_gene: NA; CDR3aa: ASSLDPDSLYEQY
v_gene: TRBV20-1; len: 12; j_gene: TRBJ1-2; d_gene: NA; CDR3aa: SASPPTENYGYT
v_gene: TRBV11-2; len: 16; j_gene: TRBJ2-2; d_gene: NA; CDR3aa: ASSLDQGLAENTGELF
v_gene: TRBV12-3/TRBV12-4; len: 12; j_gene: TRBJ1-1; d_gene: NA; CDR3aa: ASSLAGRGTEAF
v_gene: TRBV5-1; len: 12; j_gene: TRBJ2-7; d_gene: NA; CDR3aa: ASSLPGSLYEQY
v_gene: TRBV14; len: 13; j_gene: TRBJ1-1; d_gene: NA; CDR3aa: ASSHTGEGNTEAF
v_gene: TRBV20-1; len: 12; j_gene: TRBJ2-2; d_gene: TRBD2; CDR3aa: SAKPGLASGELF
v_gene: TRBV20-1; len: 11; j_gene: TRBJ2-1; d_gene: NA; CDR3aa: SAMHGLNNEQF
v_gene: TRBV30; len: 11; j_gene: TRBJ1-2; d_gene: NA; CDR3aa: AWSRGTFSGYT
v_gene: TRBV10-3; len: 10; j_gene: TRBJ2-7; d_gene: NA; CDR3aa: AISETSYEQY
v_gene: TRBV7-2; len: 12; j_gene: TRBJ1-2; d_gene: TRBD1; CDR3aa: ASSLDNRGGGYT